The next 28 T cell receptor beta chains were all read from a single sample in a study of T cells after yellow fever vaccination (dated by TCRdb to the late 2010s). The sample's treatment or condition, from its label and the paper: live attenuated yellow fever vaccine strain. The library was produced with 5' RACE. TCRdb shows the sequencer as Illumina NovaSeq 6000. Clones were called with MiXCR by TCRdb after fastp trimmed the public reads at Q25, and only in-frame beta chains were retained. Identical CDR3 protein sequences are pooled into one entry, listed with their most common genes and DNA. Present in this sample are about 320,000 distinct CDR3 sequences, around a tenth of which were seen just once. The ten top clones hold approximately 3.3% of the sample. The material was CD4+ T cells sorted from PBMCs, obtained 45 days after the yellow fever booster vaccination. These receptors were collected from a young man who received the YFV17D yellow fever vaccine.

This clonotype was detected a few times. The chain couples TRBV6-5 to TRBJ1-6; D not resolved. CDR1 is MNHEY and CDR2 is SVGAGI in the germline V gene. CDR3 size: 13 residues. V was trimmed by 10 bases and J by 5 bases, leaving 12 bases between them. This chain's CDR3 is CATQQADNSPLHF. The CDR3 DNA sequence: TGTGCCACCCAACAAGCAGATAATTCACCCCTCCACTTT.

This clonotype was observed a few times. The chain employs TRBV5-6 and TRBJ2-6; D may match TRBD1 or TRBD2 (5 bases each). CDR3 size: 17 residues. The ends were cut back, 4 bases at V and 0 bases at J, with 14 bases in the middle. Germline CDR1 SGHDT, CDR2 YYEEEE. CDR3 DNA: TGTGCCAGCAGCCTTCCAGGGACGTCCTCTGGGGCCAACGTCCTGACTTTC. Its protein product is CASSLPGTSSGANVLTF.

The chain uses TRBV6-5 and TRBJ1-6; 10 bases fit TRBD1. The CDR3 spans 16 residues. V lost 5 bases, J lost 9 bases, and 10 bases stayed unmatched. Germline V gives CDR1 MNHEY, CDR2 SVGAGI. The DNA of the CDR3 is TGTGCCAGCAGTAACTACGGGACAGGGGAAGGTTCACCCCTCCACTTT. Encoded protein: CASSNYGTGEGSPLHF.

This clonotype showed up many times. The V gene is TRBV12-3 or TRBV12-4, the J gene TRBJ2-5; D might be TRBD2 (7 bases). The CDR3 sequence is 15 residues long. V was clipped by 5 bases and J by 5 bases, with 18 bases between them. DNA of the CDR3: TGTGCCAGCAGTCCCTCCGGGGCGGGGGCTGAGACCCAGTACTTC. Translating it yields CASSPSGAGAETQYF.

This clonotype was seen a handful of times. The CDR3 bases are TGTGCCAGCAGCTTTGGAGGGGGACAGGGTTATAATTCACCCCTCCACTTT. It is translated as CASSFGGGQGYNSPLHF. The rearrangement joins TRBV7-9 to TRBJ1-6; 9 nucleotides line up with TRBD1. Trimming at V came to 3 bases and at J to 4 bases, leaving 7 bases not matched to a gene. Germline CDR1 SEHNR, CDR2 FQNEAQ (reference sequence). The CDR3 is 17 amino acids. The complete variable domain, with remaining parts taken from reference TRBV7-9 and TRBJ1-6, reads DTGVSQNPRHKITKRGQNVTFRCDPISEHNRLYWYRQTLGQGPEFLTYFQNEAQLEKSRLLSDRFSAERPKGSFSTLEIQRTEQGDSAMYLCASSFGGGQGYNSPLHFGNGTRLTVT.

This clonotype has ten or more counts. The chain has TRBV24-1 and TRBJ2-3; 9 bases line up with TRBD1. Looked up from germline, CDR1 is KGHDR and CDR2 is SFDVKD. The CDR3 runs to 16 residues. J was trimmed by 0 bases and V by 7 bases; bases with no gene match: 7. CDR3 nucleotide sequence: TGTGCCACCAGCCCCGGGACAGGGCGCAGCACAGATACGCAGTATTTT. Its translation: CATSPGTGRSTDTQYF.

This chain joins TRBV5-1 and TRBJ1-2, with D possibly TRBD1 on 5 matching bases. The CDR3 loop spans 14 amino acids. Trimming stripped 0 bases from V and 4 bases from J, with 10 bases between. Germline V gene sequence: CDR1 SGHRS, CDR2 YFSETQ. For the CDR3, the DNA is TGCGCCAGCAGCTTGGATGGACACTTCTATGGCTACACCTTC. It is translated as CASSLDGHFYGYTF.

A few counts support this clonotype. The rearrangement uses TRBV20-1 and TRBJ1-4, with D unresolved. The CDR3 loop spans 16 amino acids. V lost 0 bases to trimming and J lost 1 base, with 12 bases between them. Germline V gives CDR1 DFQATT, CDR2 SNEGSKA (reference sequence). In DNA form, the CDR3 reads TGCAGTGCTAGAGACGTGGGGAGAGTAACTAATGAAAAACTGTTTTTT. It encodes CSARDVGRVTNEKLFF.

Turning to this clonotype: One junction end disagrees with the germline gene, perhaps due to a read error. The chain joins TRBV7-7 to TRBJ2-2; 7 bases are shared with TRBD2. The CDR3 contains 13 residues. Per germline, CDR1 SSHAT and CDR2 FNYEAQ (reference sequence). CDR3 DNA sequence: TGTGCTAGCACCCCAAGCGGGGCCGGGGAGCTGTTTTTT. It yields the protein CASTPSGAGELFF. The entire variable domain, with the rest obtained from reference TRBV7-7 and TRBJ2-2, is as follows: GAGVSQSPRYKVTKRGQDVTLRCDPISSHATLYWYQQALGQGPEFLTYFNYEAQPDKSGLPSDRFSAERPEGSISTLTIQRTEQRDSAMYRCASTPSGAGELFFGEGSRLTVL.

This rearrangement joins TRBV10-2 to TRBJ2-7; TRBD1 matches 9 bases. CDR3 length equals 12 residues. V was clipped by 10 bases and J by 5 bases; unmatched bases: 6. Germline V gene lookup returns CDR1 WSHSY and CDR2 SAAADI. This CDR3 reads CATVDRGDEQYF. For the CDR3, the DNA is TGCGCCACCGTGGACAGGGGAGACGAGCAGTACTTC.

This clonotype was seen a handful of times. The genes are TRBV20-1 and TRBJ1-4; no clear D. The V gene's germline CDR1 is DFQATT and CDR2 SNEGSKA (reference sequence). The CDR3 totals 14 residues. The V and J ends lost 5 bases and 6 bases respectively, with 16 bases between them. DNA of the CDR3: TGCAGTGCTGGAGCGGCCGGACGGGATGAAAAACTGTTTTTT. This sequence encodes CSAGAAGRDEKLFF.

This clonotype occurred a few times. CDR3 in amino acids: CASTLSGVEETQYF. CDR3 DNA sequence: TGTGCCAGCACCCTATCTGGGGTGGAGGAGACCCAGTACTTC. V gene TRBV12-3 or TRBV12-4 combines with J gene TRBJ2-5; D is undetermined. CDR3 length equals 14 residues. Trimming pared 7 bases from V and 5 bases from J, leaving 17 bases between.

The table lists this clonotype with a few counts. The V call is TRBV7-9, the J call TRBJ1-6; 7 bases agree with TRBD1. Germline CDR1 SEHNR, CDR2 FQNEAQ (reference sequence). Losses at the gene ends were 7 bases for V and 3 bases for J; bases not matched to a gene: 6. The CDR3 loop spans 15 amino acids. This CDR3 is CASTRGQDYNSPLHF. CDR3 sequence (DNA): TGTGCCAGCACCAGAGGACAGGACTATAATTCACCCCTCCACTTT.

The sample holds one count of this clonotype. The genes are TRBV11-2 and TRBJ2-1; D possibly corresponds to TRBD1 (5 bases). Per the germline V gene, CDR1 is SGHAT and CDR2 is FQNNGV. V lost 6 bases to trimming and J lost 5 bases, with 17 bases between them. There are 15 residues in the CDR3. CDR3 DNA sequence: TGTGCCAGCAGAGGCCGGCCAGGGTCACACAATGAGCAGTTCTTC. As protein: CASRGRPGSHNEQFF.

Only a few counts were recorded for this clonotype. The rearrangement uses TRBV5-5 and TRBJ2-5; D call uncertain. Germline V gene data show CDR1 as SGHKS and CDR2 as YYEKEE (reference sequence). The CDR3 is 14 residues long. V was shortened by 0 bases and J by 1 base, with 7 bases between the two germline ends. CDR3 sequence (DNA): TGTGCCAGCAGCTTGGGGCCGTTCCAAGAGACCCAGTACTTC. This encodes CASSLGPFQETQYF.

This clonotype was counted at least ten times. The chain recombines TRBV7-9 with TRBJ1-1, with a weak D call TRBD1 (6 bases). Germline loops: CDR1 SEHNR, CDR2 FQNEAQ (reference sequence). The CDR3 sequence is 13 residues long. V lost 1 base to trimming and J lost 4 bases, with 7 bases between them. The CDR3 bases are TGTGCCAGCAGCTTAGAGGGGGGCACTGAAGCTTTCTTT. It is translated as CASSLEGGTEAFF. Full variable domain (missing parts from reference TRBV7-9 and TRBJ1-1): DTGVSQNPRHKITKRGQNVTFRCDPISEHNRLYWYRQTLGQGPEFLTYFQNEAQLEKSRLLSDRFSAERPKGSFSTLEIQRTEQGDSAMYLCASSLEGGTEAFFGQGTRLTVV.

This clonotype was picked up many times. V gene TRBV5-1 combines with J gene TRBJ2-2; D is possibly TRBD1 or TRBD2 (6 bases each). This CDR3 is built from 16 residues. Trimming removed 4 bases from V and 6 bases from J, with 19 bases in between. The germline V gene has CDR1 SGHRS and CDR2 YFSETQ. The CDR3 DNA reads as TGCGCCAGCAGCCAGTCCTCGGGGGCGTGGGCCGGGGAGCTGTTTTTT. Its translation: CASSQSSGAWAGELFF. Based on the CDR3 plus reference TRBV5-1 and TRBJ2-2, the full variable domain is KAGVTQTPRYLIKTRGQQVTLSCSPISGHRSVSWYQQTPGQGLQFLFEYFSETQRNKGNFPGRFSGRQFSNSRSEMNVSTLELGDSALYLCASSQSSGAWAGELFFGEGSRLTVL.

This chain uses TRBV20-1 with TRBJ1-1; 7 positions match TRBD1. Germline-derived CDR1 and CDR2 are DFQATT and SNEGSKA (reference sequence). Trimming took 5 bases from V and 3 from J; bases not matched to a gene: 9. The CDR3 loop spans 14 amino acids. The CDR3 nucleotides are TGCAGTGCTCCATCCGGACAGGCTGACACTGAAGCTTTCTTT. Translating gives CSAPSGQADTEAFF.

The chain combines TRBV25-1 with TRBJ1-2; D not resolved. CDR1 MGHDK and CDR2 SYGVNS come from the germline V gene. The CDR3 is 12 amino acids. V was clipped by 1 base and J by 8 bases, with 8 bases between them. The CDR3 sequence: CASSESVGGYTF. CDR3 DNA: TGTGCCAGCAGTGAATCCGTGGGCGGCTACACCTTC.

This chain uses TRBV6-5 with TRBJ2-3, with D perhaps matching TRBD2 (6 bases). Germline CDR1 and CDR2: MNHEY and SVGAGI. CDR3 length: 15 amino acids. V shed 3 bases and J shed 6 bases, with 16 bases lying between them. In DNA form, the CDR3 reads TGTGCCAGCAGTTATAGCGGCAGTCTTTTGGATACGCAGTATTTT. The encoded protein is CASSYSGSLLDTQYF.

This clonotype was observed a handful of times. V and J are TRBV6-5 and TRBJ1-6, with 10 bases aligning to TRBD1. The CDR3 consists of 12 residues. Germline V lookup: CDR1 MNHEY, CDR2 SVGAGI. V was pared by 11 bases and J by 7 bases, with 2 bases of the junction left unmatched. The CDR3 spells CAGTGENSPLHF. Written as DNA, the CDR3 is TGTGCCGGGACAGGGGAAAATTCACCCCTCCACTTT.

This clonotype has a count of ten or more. CDR3 nucleotide sequence: TGTGCCAGCAGCTCAGACCTAAACACCGGGGAGCTGTTTTTT. It is translated as CASSSDLNTGELFF. The V call is TRBV7-8, the J call TRBJ2-2; D gene uncertain. The length of the CDR3 is 14 residues. The germline gives CDR1 SGHVS, CDR2 FQNEAQ. V was shortened by 4 bases and J by 2 bases, with 8 bases between the two germline ends.

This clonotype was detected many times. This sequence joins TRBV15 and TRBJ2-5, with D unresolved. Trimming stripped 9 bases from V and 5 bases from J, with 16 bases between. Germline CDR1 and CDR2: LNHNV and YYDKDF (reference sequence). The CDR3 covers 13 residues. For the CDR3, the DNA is TGTGCCACGCGGCGCGCACGTAGGGAGACCCAGTACTTC. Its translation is CATRRARRETQYF. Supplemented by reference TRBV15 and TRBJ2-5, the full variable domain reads DAMVIQNPRYQVTQFGKPVTLSCSQTLNHNVMYWYQQKSSQAPKLLFHYYDKDFNNEADTPDNFQSRRPNTSFCFLDIRSPGLGDTAMYLCATRRARRETQYFGPGTRLLVL.

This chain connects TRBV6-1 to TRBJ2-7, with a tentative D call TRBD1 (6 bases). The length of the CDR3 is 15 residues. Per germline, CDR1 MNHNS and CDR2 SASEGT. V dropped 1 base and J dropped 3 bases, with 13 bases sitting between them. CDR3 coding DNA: TGTGCCAGCAGTGAAGGGGTGGTCAGGGGCTACGAGCAGTACTTC. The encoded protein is CASSEGVVRGYEQYF.

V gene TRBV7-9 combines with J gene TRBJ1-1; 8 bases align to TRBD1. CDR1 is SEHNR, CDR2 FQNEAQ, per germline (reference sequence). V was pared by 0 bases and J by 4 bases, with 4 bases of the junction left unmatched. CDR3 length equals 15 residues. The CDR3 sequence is CASSLATGVGTEAFF. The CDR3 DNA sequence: TGTGCCAGCAGCTTAGCGACAGGGGTGGGCACTGAAGCTTTCTTT.

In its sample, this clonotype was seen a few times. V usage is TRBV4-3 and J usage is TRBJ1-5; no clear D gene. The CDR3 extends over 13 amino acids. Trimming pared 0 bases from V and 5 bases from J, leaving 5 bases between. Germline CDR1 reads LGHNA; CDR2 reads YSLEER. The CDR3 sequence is CASSQDNHQPQHF. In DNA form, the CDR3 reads TGCGCCAGCAGCCAAGATAATCATCAGCCCCAGCATTTT.

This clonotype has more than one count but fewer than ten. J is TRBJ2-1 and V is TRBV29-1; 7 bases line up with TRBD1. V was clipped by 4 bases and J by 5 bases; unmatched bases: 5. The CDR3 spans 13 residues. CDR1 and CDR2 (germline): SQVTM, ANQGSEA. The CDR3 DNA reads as TGCAGCGTTGCCGTAGGGGGCCACAATGAGCAGTTCTTC. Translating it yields CSVAVGGHNEQFF.

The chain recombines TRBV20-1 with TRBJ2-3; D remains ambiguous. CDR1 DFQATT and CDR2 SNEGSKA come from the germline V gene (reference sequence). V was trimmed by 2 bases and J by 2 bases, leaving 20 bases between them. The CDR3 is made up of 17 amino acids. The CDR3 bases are TGCAGTGCTAGAAGCTCATATCTGTTGCCTTCCACAGATACGCAGTATTTT. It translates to CSARSSYLLPSTDTQYF.